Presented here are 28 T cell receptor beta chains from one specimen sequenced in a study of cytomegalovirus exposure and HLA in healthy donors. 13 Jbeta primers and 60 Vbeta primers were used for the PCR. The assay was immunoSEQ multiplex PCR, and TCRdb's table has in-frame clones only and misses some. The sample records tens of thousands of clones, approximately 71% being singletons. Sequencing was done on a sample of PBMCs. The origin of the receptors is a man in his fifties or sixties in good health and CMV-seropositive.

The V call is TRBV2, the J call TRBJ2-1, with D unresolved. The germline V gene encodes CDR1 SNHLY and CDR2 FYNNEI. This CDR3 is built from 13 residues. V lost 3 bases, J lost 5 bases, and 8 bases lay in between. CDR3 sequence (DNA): TGTGCCAGCAGTGACACCCTAAACAATGAGCAGTTCTTC. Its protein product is CASSDTLNNEQFF. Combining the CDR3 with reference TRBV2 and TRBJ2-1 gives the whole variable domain EPEVTQTPSHQVTQMGQEVILRCVPISNHLYFYWYRQILGQKVEFLVSFYNNEISEKSEIFDDQFSVERPDGSNFTLKIRSTKLEDSAMYFCASSDTLNNEQFFGPGTRLTVL.

The CDR3 bases are TGCGCCAGCGCCAGGGACTTATCCTACGAGCAGTACTTC. It translates to CASARDLSYEQYF. The V call is TRBV5-1, the J call TRBJ2-7; D is perhaps TRBD2 (6 bases). V gave up 7 bases and J gave up 1 base, with 12 bases separating them. The CDR3 is 13 residues long. Germline loops: CDR1 SGHRS, CDR2 YFSETQ.

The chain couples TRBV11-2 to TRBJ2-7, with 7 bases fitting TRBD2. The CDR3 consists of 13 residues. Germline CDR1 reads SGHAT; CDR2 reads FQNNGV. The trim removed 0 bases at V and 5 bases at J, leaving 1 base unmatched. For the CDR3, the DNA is TGTGCCAGCAGCTTAGATCGGGGGGACGAGCAGTACTTC. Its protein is CASSLDRGDEQYF.

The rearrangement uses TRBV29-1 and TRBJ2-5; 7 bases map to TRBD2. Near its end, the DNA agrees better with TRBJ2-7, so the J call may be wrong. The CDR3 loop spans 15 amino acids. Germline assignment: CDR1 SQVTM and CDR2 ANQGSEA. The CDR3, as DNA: TGCAGCGTTGTGGCGGGGGAGGGGCACCCCTACGAGCAGTACTTC. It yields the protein CSVVAGEGHPYEQYF.

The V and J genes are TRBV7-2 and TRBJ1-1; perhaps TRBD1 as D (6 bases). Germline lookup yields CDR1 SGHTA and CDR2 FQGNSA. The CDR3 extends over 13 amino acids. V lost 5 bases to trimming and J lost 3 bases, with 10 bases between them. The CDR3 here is CASSPQGYTEAFF. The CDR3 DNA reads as TGTGCCAGCAGCCCTCAGGGGTACACTGAAGCTTTCTTT.

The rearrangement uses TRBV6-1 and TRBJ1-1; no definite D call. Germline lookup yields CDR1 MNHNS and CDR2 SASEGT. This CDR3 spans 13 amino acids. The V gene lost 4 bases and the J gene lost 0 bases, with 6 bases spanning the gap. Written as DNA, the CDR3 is TGTGCCAGCAGTGCTACCCTGAACACTGAAGCTTTCTTT. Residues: CASSATLNTEAFF.

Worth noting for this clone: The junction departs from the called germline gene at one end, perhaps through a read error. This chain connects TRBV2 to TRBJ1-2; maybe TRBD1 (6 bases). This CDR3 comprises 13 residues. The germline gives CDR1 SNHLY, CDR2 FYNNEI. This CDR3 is CAGSAQGSYGYTF. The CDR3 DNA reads TGTGCCGGCAGTGCCCAGGGGAGCTATGGCTACACCTTC.

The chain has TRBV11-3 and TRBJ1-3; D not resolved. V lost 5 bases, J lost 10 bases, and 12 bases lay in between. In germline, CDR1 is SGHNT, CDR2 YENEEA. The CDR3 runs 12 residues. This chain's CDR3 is CASSLQRQTIYF. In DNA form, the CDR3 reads TGTGCCAGCAGCCTCCAACGACAAACCATATATTTT.

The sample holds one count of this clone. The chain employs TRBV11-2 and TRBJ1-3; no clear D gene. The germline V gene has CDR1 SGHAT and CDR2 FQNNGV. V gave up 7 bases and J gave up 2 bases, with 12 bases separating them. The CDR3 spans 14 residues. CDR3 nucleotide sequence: TGTGCCAGCACCCCGCCGGGTGCTGGAAACACCATATATTTT. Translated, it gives CASTPPGAGNTIYF. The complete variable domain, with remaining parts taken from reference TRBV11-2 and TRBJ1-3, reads EAGVAQSPRYKIIEKRQSVAFWCNPISGHATLYWYQQILGQGPKLLIQFQNNGVVDDSQLPKDRFSAERLKGVDSTLKIQPAKLEDSAVYLCASTPPGAGNTIYFGEGSWLTVV.

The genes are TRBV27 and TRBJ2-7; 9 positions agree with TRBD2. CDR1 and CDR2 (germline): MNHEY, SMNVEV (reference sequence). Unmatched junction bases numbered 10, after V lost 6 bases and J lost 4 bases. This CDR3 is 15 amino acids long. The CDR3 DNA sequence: TGTGCCAGCAGCCCTCGGGTAGCGGGAGTATACGAGCAGTACTTC. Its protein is CASSPRVAGVYEQYF.

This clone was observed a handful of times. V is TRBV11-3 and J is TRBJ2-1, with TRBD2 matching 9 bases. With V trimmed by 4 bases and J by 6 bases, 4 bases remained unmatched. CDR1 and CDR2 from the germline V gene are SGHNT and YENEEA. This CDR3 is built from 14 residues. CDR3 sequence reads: CASSSGLALNEQFF. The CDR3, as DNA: TGTGCCAGCAGCTCGGGACTAGCCCTCAATGAGCAGTTCTTC.

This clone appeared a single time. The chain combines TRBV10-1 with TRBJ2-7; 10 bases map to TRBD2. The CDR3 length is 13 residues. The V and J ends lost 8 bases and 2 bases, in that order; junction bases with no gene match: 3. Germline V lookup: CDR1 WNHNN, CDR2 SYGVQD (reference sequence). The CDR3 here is CASGTSDTYEQYF. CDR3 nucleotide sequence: TGCGCCAGCGGGACTAGCGACACCTACGAGCAGTACTTC.

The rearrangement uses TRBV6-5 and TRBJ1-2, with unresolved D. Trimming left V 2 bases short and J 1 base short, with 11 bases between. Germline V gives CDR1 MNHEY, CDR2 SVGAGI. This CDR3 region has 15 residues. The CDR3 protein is CASSYSGQVNYGYTF. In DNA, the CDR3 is TGTGCCAGCAGTTACAGCGGGCAGGTTAACTATGGCTACACCTTC.

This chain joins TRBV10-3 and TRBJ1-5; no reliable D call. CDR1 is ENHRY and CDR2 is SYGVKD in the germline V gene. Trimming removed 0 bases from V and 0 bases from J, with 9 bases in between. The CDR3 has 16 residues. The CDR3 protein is CAISESMATSNQPQHF. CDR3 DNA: TGTGCCATCAGTGAGTCGATGGCAACTAGCAATCAGCCCCAGCATTTT.

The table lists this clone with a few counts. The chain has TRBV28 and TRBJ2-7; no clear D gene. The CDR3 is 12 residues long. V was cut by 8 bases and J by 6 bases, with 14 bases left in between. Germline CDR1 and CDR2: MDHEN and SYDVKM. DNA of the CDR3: TGTGCCAGCTCCCTCCTCCTTCCCGAGCAGTACTTC. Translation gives CASSLLLPEQYF.

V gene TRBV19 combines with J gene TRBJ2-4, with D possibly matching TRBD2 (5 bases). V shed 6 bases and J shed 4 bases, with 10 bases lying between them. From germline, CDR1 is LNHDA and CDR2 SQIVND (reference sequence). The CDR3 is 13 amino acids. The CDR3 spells CASRGDPKNIQYF. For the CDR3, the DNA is TGTGCCAGTAGGGGAGATCCTAAAAACATTCAGTACTTC.

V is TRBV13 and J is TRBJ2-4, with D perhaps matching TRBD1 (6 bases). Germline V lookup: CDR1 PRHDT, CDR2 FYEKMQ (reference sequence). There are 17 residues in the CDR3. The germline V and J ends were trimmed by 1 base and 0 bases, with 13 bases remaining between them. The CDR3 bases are TGTGCCAGCAGCTTAGTGGGGCAGGGGATAGCCAAAAACATTCAGTACTTC. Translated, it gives CASSLVGQGIAKNIQYF.

CDR3 protein: CASSPGGAGEGDEQFF. The CDR3 nucleotides read TGTGCCAGCAGCCCGGGAGGCGCGGGAGAGGGAGATGAGCAGTTCTTC. The V call is TRBV4-2, the J call TRBJ2-1; 7 bases map to TRBD2. CDR1 is LGHNA and CDR2 is YNFKEQ in the germline V gene. The CDR3 has 16 amino acids. J lost 8 bases, V lost 4 bases, and 14 bases had no gene match.

The CDR3 reads CASASPGGQETQYF. In DNA form, the CDR3 reads TGTGCCAGCGCTTCACCCGGGGGACAAGAGACCCAGTACTTC. The V gene is TRBV28, the J gene TRBJ2-5, with a possible D match to TRBD2 (6 bases). Germline loops: CDR1 MDHEN, CDR2 SYDVKM. The CDR3 has 14 residues. Trimming removed 8 bases from V and 2 bases from J, with 15 bases in between.

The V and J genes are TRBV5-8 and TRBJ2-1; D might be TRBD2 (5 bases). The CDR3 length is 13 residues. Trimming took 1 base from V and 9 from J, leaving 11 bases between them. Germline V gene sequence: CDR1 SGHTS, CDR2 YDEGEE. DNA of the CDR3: TGTGCCAGCAGCTTGATGACGGCGGGTGAGCAGTTCTTC. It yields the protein CASSLMTAGEQFF.

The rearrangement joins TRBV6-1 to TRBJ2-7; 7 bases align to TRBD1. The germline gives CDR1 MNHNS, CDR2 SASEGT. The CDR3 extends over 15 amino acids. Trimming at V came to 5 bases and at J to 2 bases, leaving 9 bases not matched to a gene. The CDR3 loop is CASSPQGNGAYEQYF. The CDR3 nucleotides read TGTGCCAGCAGTCCACAGGGGAATGGGGCCTACGAGCAGTACTTC.

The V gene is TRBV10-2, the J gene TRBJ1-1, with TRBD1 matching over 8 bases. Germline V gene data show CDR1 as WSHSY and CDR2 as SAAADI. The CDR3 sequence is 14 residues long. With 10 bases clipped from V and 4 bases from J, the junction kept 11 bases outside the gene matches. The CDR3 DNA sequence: TGCGCCACCCTCGGTAACAGGGGGGTCACTGAAGCTTTCTTT. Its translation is CATLGNRGVTEAFF.

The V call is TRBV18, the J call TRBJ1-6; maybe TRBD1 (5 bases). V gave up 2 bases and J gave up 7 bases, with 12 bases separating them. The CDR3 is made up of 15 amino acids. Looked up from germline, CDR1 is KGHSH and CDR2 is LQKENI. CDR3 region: CASSPTTDSNSPLHF. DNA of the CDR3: TGTGCCAGCTCACCAACGACAGACTCGAATTCACCCCTCCACTTT. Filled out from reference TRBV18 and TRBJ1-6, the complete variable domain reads NAGVMQNPRHLVRRRGQEARLRCSPMKGHSHVYWYRQLPEEGLKFMVYLQKENIIDESGMPKERFSAEFPKEGPSILRIQQVVRGDSAAYFCASSPTTDSNSPLHFGNGTRLTVT.

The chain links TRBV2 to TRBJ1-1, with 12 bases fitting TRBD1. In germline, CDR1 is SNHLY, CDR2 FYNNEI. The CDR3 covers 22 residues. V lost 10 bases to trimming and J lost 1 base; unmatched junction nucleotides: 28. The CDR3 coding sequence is TGTGCCACCACCGGAACCGGGACAGGGGGCTCCTCGGTACCAATGAGGAACACTGAAGCTTTCTTT. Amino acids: CATTGTGTGGSSVPMRNTEAFF.

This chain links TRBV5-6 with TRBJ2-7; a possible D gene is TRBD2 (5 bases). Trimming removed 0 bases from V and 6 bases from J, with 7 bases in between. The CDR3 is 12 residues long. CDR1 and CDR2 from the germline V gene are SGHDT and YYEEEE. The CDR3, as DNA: TGTGCCAGCAGCTTGGGTGCGGGCGAGCAGTACTTC. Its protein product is CASSLGAGEQYF. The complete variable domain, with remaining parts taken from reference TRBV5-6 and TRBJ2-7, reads DAGVTQSPTHLIKTRGQQVTLRCSPKSGHDTVSWYQQALGQGPQFIFQYYEEEERQRGNFPDRFSGHQFPNYSSELNVNALLLGDSALYLCASSLGAGEQYFGPGTRLTVT.

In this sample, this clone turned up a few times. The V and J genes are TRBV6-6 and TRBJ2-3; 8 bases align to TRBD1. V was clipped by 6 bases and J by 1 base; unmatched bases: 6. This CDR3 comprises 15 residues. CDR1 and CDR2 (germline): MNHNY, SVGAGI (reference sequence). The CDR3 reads CASRGTGGGTDTQYF. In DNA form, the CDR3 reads TGTGCCAGCAGAGGTACAGGGGGTGGCACAGATACGCAGTATTTT.

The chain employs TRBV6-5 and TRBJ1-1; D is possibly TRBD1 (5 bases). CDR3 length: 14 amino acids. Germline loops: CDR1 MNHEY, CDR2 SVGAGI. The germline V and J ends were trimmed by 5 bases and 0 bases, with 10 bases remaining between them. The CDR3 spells CASSPQELNTEAFF. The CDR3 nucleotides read TGTGCCAGCAGTCCACAGGAGTTGAACACTGAAGCTTTCTTT.

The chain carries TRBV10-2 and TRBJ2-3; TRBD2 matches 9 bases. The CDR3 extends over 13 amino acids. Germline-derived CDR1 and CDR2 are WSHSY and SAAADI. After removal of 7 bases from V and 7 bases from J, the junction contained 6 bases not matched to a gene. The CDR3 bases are TGCGCCAGCACCGTAGCGGGAGTGAATACGCAGTATTTT. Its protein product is CASTVAGVNTQYF.